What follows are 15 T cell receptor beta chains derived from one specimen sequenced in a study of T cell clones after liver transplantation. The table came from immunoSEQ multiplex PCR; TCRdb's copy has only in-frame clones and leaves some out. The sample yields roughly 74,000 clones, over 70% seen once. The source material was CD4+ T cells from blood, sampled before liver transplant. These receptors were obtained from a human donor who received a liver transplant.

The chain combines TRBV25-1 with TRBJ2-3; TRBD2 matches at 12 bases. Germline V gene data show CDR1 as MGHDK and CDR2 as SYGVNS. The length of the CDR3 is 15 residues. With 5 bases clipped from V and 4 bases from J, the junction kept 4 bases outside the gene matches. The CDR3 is CASSKLAGGPDTQYF. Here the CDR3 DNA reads TGTGCCAGCAGTAAACTAGCGGGAGGACCAGATACGCAGTATTTT.

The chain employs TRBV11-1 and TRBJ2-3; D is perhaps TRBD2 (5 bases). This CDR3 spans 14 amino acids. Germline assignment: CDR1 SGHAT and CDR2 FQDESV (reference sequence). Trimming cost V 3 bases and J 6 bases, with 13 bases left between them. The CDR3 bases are TGTGCCAGCAGCTTCGGTCTATCGGGGGATACGCAGTATTTT. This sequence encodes CASSFGLSGDTQYF.

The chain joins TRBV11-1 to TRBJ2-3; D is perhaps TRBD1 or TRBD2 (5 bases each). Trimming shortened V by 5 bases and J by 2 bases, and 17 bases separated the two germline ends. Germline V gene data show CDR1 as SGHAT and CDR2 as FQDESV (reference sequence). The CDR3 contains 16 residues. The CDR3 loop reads CASSRRPAGTTDTQYF. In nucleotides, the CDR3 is TGTGCCAGCAGCCGCCGCCCCGCAGGGACCACAGATACGCAGTATTTT.

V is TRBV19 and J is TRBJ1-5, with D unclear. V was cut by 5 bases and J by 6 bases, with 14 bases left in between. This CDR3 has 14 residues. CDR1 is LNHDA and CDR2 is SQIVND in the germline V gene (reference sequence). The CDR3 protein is CASSYGSRAQPQHF. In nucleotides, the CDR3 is TGTGCCAGTAGTTATGGTAGTCGGGCTCAGCCCCAGCATTTT.

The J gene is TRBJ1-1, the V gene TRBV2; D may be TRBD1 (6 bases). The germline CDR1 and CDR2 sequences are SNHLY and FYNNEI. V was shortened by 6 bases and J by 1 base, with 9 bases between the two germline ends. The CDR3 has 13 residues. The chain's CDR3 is CASSGQPNTEAFF. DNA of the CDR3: TGTGCCAGCAGCGGACAGCCGAACACTGAAGCTTTCTTT.

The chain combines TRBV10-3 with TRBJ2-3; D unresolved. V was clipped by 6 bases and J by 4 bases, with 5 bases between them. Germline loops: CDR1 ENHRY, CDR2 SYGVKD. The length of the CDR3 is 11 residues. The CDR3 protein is CAISSSDTQYF. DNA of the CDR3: TGTGCCATCAGCAGTTCAGATACGCAGTATTTT.

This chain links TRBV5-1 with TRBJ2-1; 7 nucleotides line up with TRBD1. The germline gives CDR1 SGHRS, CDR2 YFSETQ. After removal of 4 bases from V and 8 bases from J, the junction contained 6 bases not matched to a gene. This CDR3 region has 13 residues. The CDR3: CASSPGQNHEQFF. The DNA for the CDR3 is TGCGCCAGCAGCCCGGGACAGAACCATGAGCAGTTCTTC.

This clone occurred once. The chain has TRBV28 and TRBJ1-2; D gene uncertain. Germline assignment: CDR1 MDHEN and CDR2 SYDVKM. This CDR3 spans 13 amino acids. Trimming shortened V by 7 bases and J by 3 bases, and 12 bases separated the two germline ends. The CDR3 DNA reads TGTGCCAGCAATGCGACTCCTTACTATGGCTACACCTTC. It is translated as CASNATPYYGYTF.

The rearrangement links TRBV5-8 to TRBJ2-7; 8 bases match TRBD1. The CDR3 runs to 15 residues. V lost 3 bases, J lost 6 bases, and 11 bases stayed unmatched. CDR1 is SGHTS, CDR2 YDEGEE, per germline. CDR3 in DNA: TGTGCCAGCAGCTCGTTGGACAGGGTTCTTGCCGAGCAGTACTTC. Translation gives CASSSLDRVLAEQYF.

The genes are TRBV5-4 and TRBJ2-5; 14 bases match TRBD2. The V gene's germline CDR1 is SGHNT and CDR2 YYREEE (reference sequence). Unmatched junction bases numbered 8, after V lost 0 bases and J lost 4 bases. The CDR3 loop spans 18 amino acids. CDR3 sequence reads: CASSLDPGLAGVSETQYF. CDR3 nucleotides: TGTGCCAGCAGCTTGGATCCGGGACTAGCGGGAGTGTCAGAGACCCAGTACTTC.

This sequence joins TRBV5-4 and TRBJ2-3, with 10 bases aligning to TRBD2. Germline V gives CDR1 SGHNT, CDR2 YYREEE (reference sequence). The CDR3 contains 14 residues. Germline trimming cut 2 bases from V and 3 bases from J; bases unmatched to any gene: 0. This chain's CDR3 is CASSLAGGTDTQYF. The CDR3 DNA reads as TGTGCCAGCAGCTTAGCGGGAGGGACAGATACGCAGTATTTT.

The CDR3 region has the DNA TGTGCCAGCAGTTTCGTAGCGGAGATCACAGATACGCAGTATTTT. It translates to CASSFVAEITDTQYF. The chain joins TRBV27 to TRBJ2-3; maybe TRBD2 (6 bases). The germline gives CDR1 MNHEY, CDR2 SMNVEV (reference sequence). V lost 3 bases, J lost 2 bases, and 12 bases lay in between. The CDR3 has 15 amino acids.

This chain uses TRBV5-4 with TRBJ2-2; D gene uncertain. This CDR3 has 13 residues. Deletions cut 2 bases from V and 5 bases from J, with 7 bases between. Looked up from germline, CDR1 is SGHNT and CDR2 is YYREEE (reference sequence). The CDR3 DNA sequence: TGTGCCAGCAGCTTAGTCCGAACCGGGGAGCTGTTTTTT. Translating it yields CASSLVRTGELFF.

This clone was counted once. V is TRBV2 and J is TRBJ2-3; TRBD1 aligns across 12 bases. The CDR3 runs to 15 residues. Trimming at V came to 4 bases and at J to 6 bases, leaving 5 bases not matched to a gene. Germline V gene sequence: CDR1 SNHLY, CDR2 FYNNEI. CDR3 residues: CASSAFGTGGDTQYF. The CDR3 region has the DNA TGTGCCAGCAGTGCCTTTGGGACAGGGGGCGATACGCAGTATTTT.

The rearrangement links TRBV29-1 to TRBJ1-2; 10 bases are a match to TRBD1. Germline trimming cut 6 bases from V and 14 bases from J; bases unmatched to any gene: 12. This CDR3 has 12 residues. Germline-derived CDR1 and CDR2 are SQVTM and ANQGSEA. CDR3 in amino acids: CSVSGTGDGVTF. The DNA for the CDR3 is TGCAGCGTATCCGGGACAGGGGACGGGGTTACCTTC.